This TCR beta chain was profiled in a study of T cells in women clearing cervical HPV infection. Overall study context: Donors had HPV16-related CIN3 or worse; 2 had invasive cancer.

The method was immunoSEQ multiplex PCR; TCRdb's version includes in-frame clones alone and lacks a portion of them. This listing includes tens of thousands of clones. The germline CDR1 and CDR2 sequences are SGHTA and FQGTGA. The V end lost 1 base, the J end lost 0 bases, and 19 bases lay between the germline ends. The CDR3 runs 19 residues. In regard to this clone: The read ends 3 residues before the CDR3 terminus; that terminus is restored from the germline J gene.

This chain uses TRBV7-3 with TRBJ2-1, with TRBD2 as a possible D gene (5 bases). The source material was blood buffy coat. The clonotype was recovered from a woman aged 18 to 69 with a cervical HPV16 infection that either progressed to CIN3+ or cleared (not recorded which). The CDR3 is CASSLKVRVWRCSYNEQFF. The sequenced part of the CDR3 DNA is TGTGCCAGCAGCTTAAAAGTACGGGTATGGAGGTGCTCCTACAATGAG.